This T cell receptor (beta chain) was sequenced for a study of Tregs in tolerant kidney transplant recipients. Broader study findings: The small number of patients limits these findings pending further validation. This study did not directly address biological reproducibility.

Sequencing was performed with immunoSEQ multiplex PCR; in TCRdb, only in-frame clones are kept and a portion is missing. The sample records around 50,000 clones, over 70% being singletons. V was clipped by 5 bases and J by 2 bases, with 9 bases between them. The CDR3 has 13 residues. Germline-derived CDR1 and CDR2 are MGHDK and SYGVNS. As for this clone: Its antigen is still unknown.

This chain uses TRBV25-1 with TRBJ2-5, with unresolved D. The sequenced sample consisted of CD4+ T cells from blood. The source of this sequence is a human donor in good health. The CDR3 nucleotides read TGTGCCAGCAGTTTCGGCCTACAAGAGACCCAGTACTTC. Its protein product is CASSFGLQETQYF.